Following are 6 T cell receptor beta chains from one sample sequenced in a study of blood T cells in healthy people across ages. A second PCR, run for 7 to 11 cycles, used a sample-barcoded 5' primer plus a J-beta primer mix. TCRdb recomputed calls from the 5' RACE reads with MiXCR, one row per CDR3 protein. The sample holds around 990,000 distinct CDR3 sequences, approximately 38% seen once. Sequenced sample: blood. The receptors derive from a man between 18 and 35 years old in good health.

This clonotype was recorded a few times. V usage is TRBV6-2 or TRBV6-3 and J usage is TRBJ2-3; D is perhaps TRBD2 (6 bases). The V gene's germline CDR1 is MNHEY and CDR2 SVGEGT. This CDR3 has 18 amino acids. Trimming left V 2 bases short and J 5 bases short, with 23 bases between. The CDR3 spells CASSYRDPTEGQGDTQYF. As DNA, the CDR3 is TGTGCCAGCAGTTACCGGGACCCAACGGAGGGTCAGGGAGATACGCAGTATTTT.

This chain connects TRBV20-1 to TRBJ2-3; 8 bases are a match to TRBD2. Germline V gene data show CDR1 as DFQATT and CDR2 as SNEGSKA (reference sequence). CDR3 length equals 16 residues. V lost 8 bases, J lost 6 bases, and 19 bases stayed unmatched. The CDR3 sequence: CSMLAISGEPSDTQYF. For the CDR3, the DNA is TGCAGTATGCTAGCAATTAGCGGGGAGCCCTCCGATACGCAGTATTTT.

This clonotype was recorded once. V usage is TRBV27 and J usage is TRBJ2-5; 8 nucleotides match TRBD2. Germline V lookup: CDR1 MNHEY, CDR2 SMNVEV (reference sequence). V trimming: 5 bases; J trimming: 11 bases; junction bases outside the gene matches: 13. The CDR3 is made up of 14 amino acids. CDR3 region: CASSPGGVYNEQYF. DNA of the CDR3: TGTGCCAGCAGTCCCGGGGGGGTCTACAATGAGCAGTACTTC.

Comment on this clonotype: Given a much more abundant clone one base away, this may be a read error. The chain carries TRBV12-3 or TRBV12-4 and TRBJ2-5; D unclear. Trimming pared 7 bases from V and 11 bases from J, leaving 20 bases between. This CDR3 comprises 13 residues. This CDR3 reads CASNDQTPGEQYF. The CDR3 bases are TGTGCCAGCAACGACCAAACTCCGGGTGAGCAGTACTTC.

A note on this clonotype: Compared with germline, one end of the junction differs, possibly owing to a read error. CDR3 bases: TGCGCCAGTAGTATACACGGCCAACCCCTCCACTTT. Translating gives CASSIHGQPLHF. The chain carries TRBV19 and TRBJ1-6; D remains ambiguous. The CDR3 is 12 residues long. CDR1 LNHDA and CDR2 SQIVND come from the germline V gene (reference sequence).

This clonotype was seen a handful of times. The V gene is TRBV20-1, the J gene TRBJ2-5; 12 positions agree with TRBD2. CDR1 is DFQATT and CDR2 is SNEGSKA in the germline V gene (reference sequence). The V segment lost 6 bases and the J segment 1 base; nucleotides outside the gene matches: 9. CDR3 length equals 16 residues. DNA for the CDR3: TGCAGTGCAAAAGGACTAGCGGGACCAAGCCAAGAGACCCAGTACTTC. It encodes CSAKGLAGPSQETQYF.